This T cell receptor beta chain is from a study of cytomegalovirus exposure and HLA in healthy donors. General study points: Most of the CMV-associated TCR beta chains (in a later analysis) appeared to be HLA-restricted. Earlier analysis yielded a pattern in which most TCR beta V segments were productive about 90% or about 30% of the time.

Each donor was nominally healthy when sampled (though unrecorded immune exposures were likely). This CDR3 has 17 residues. After removal of 3 bases from V and 4 bases from J, the junction contained 14 bases not matched to a gene. Germline V gives CDR1 SGHAT, CDR2 FQDESV (reference sequence). This clone was counted a few times. What it binds is not known. 13 Jbeta primers and 60 Vbeta primers were used for the PCR. The protocol was immunoSEQ multiplex PCR, while the TCRdb copy is restricted to in-frame clones and leaves out a portion. The sample records roughly 190,000 clones, roughly a tenth being singletons.

The sequence derives from a woman between 25 and 40 years old in good health and CMV-seropositive. The sample was PBMCs. This chain connects TRBV11-1 to TRBJ1-1; 7 bases match TRBD1. The CDR3 here is CASSLVAGGSPLTEAFF. The CDR3 DNA reads TGTGCCAGCAGCTTGGTGGCAGGGGGATCTCCGCTCACTGAAGCTTTCTTT.